These 27 T cell receptor beta chains originate from one sample sequenced in a study of blood T cells in healthy people across ages (dated by TCRdb to between 2014 and 2016). Library preparation employed 5' RACE. The listed sequencing device is Illumina HiSeq 2500. A second PCR of about 6 to 11 cycles was performed with a sample-barcoded 5' primer and a J-beta primer mix. The raw public reads went through TCRdb reprocessing: fastp at Q25, MiXCR clone calling, in-frame beta chains kept. Under each unique CDR3 protein, matching rows form one entry showing the most common genes and DNA. Recorded for this sample are about 1 million distinct CDR3 sequences; roughly 24% of them occurred a single time. The ten largest clones capture about 0.8% of the sample. The data were also submitted as part of a second study, on T cells of mothers and their children.

The material sequenced was blood. These TCRs come from a girl aged 2-15 years in good health.

The chain uses TRBV15 and TRBJ2-1, with 8 bases lining up with TRBD1. The CDR3 extends over 15 amino acids. Germline loops: CDR1 LNHNV, CDR2 YYDKDF (reference sequence). J lost 8 bases, V lost 1 base, and 7 bases had no gene match. DNA for the CDR3: TGTGCCACCAGCAGAGTAAGGACAGGGTCGGATGAGCAGTTCTTC. This codes for CATSRVRTGSDEQFF.

The genes are TRBV6-5 and TRBJ2-5; TRBD1 matches at 7 bases. Germline V gene lookup returns CDR1 MNHEY and CDR2 SVGAGI. This CDR3 contains 13 residues. V shed 2 bases and J 11 bases; nucleotides not matched to a gene: 8. CDR3 DNA: TGTGCCAGCAGTTACGACAGGGTAAGGGAGCAGTACTTC. Residues: CASSYDRVREQYF.

The chain employs TRBV18 and TRBJ2-3, with 8 bases identical to TRBD2. The CDR3 sequence is 17 residues long. Per germline, CDR1 KGHSH and CDR2 LQKENI. After removal of 3 bases from V and 5 bases from J, the junction contained 13 bases not matched to a gene. The CDR3 DNA reads as TGTGCCAGCTCACCCCGAGCGGGAGAAAAAGAGGTAGATACGCAGTATTTT. Translation gives CASSPRAGEKEVDTQYF.

The V call is TRBV6-1, the J call TRBJ1-5, with D perhaps TRBD1 (5 bases). The CDR3 consists of 15 residues. Germline V gene sequence: CDR1 MNHNS, CDR2 SASEGT. Between the trimmed V and J ends, which lost 3 bases and 1 base, there was a span of 10 bases. The CDR3 DNA follows: TGTGCCAGCAGTGATGGGGGTCTCAGCAATCAGCCCCAGCATTTT. Protein product: CASSDGGLSNQPQHF.

In regard to this clonotype: At one end, the junction sequence differs from germline, possibly due to a read error. The chain joins TRBV12-3 or TRBV12-4 to TRBJ2-3; 10 bases match TRBD2. The CDR3 totals 15 residues. This CDR3 is CASRLAGGSTDAQYF. CDR3 in DNA: TGTGCCAGCAGATTAGCGGGGGGAAGCACAGATGCGCAGTATTTT.

Points on this clonotype: The junction shows a germline mismatch at one end, possibly a read error. The chain joins TRBV11-2 to TRBJ2-1; TRBD1 might be the D (5 bases). This CDR3 has 13 amino acids. Germline V CDR1 and CDR2: SGHAT, FQNNGV. The CDR3 DNA is TGTGCCGGCAGCTTGGGGCAGAATAGCTTACAGTTCTTC. Amino acid sequence: CAGSLGQNSLQFF.

The chain recombines TRBV10-3 with TRBJ2-1; 14 bases line up with TRBD2. Losses at the gene ends were 3 bases for V and 3 bases for J; bases not matched to a gene: 4. The germline V gene has CDR1 ENHRY and CDR2 SYGVKD. This CDR3 has 17 amino acids. CDR3 loop: CAISEGLAGGRYNEQFF. The DNA of the CDR3 is TGTGCCATCAGTGAAGGACTAGCGGGGGGCCGCTACAATGAGCAGTTCTTC.

Only a few counts were recorded for this clonotype. J is TRBJ2-5 and V is TRBV15; possible D gene TRBD2, 5 bases. Germline CDR1 and CDR2: LNHNV and YYDKDF (reference sequence). This CDR3 has 15 residues. V lost 4 bases and J lost 0, with 12 bases in between. CDR3 DNA sequence: TGTGCCACCAGCACTTCCAAGCGGAACCAAGAGACCCAGTACTTC. Translating it yields CATSTSKRNQETQYF.

The chain employs TRBV20-1 and TRBJ1-1; no definite D call. Looked up from germline, CDR1 is DFQATT and CDR2 is SNEGSKA (reference sequence). Trimming pared 2 bases from V and 0 bases from J, leaving 13 bases between. CDR3 length: 15 amino acids. The CDR3 DNA reads TGCAGTGCTAGAATGAGAAGGAGTCTGAACACTGAAGCTTTCTTT. It specifies CSARMRRSLNTEAFF.

This clonotype occurred a few times. The genes are TRBV20-1 and TRBJ2-1; 8 bases are a match to TRBD2. The CDR3 runs to 13 residues. From germline, CDR1 is DFQATT and CDR2 SNEGSKA (reference sequence). The V gene end was trimmed by 7 bases and the J gene end by 9 bases; junction bases not matched to a gene: 11. DNA for the CDR3: TGCAGTGTACGGGCGGGAGGCGTGGCTGAGCAGTTCTTC. Translated, it gives CSVRAGGVAEQFF.

In its sample, this clonotype was seen a few times. V and J are TRBV5-5 and TRBJ1-1; D is undetermined. This CDR3 spans 14 amino acids. Germline CDR1 reads SGHKS; CDR2 reads YYEKEE (reference sequence). V was pared by 3 bases and J by 4 bases, with 13 bases between. In DNA form, the CDR3 reads TGTGCCAGCAGCTCAGAAGGTCCCGGCACTGAAGCTTTCTTT. Encoded protein: CASSSEGPGTEAFF.

The gene calls are TRBV6-5 and TRBJ1-4; D gene unclear. This CDR3 has 14 residues. Trimming took off 6 bases at V and 7 bases at J, with 15 bases between the two ends. Germline V gene data show CDR1 as MNHEY and CDR2 as SVGAGI. This chain's CDR3 is CASSPELGSEKLFF. The CDR3 nucleotides read TGTGCCAGCAGCCCCGAATTAGGGAGTGAAAAACTGTTTTTT.

This chain joins TRBV11-3 and TRBJ2-2; D is ambiguous. CDR1 and CDR2 from the germline V gene are SGHNT and YENEEA. Between the trimmed V and J ends, which lost 1 base and 9 bases, there was a span of 9 bases. CDR3 length: 13 amino acids. CDR3 DNA sequence: TGTGCCAGCAGCTTAGCTATATCCCGGGAGCTGTTTTTT. The encoded protein is CASSLAISRELFF.

This clonotype came up a few times. The chain carries TRBV7-9 and TRBJ1-1, with a tentative D call TRBD1 (5 bases). This CDR3 is built from 15 residues. CDR1 and CDR2 from the germline V gene are SEHNR and FQNEAQ (reference sequence). V shed 8 bases and J shed 2 bases, with 18 bases lying between them. CDR3 sequence reads: CASCRIRGANTEAFF. In nucleotides, the CDR3 is TGTGCCAGCTGCCGGATACGGGGCGCTAACACTGAAGCTTTCTTT.

This clonotype was observed a few times. The J gene is TRBJ2-5, the V gene TRBV4-1; D gene uncertain. Trimming took off 2 bases at V and 7 bases at J, with 5 bases between the two ends. This CDR3 has 11 residues. Germline-derived CDR1 and CDR2 are MGHRA and YSYEKL. CDR3: CASSQTGTQYF. The CDR3 DNA sequence: TGCGCCAGCAGCCAAACCGGGACCCAGTACTTC.

This rearrangement joins TRBV6-5 to TRBJ2-2; D is unclear. The V and J ends lost 8 bases and 0 bases respectively, with 7 bases between them. Germline CDR1 reads MNHEY; CDR2 reads SVGAGI. This CDR3 region has 13 residues. The CDR3 here is CASEEANTGELFF. DNA for the CDR3: TGTGCCAGCGAGGAAGCGAACACCGGGGAGCTGTTTTTT.

V gene TRBV7-8 combines with J gene TRBJ2-5, with 7 positions matching TRBD2. Germline-derived CDR1 and CDR2 are SGHVS and FQNEAQ. V shed 0 bases and J 5 bases; nucleotides not matched to a gene: 15. The CDR3 is 18 amino acids. CDR3: CASSLASGGEGLLETQYF. In DNA, the CDR3 is TGTGCCAGCAGCTTAGCCTCTGGTGGGGAGGGCCTGTTGGAGACCCAGTACTTC.

This clonotype was seen more than once but under ten times. V usage is TRBV9 and J usage is TRBJ2-3, with TRBD2 identical over 7 bases. CDR1 SGDLS and CDR2 YYNGEE come from the germline V gene. This CDR3 has 16 residues. V was pared by 0 bases and J by 0 bases, with 4 bases of the junction left unmatched. The CDR3 DNA reads TGTGCCAGCAGCGTAGGAGCGGGGACTAGCACAGATACGCAGTATTTT. This translates into CASSVGAGTSTDTQYF.

The genes are TRBV10-3 and TRBJ2-1; D is possibly TRBD2 (5 bases). The V gene's germline CDR1 is ENHRY and CDR2 SYGVKD. The CDR3 runs 13 residues. The germline V and J ends were trimmed by 3 bases and 5 bases, with 8 bases remaining between them. The CDR3 spells CAISETRDNEQFF. The CDR3 DNA reads as TGTGCCATCAGTGAAACGCGGGACAATGAGCAGTTCTTC.

This clonotype appeared a few times. The gene calls are TRBV29-1 and TRBJ2-5, with D maybe TRBD1 (5 bases). Germline CDR1 and CDR2: SQVTM and ANQGSEA. The germline V and J ends were trimmed by 1 base and 0 bases, with 9 bases remaining between them. The CDR3 has 14 residues. The CDR3, as DNA: TGCAGCGTTGAAGGGCCGACAGACCAAGAGACCCAGTACTTC. Translating gives CSVEGPTDQETQYF.

The chain has TRBV24-1 and TRBJ2-1, with D tentatively TRBD1 (6 bases). In germline, CDR1 is KGHDR, CDR2 SFDVKD. V lost 3 bases, J lost 4 bases, and 12 bases lay in between. The CDR3 totals 15 residues. The CDR3 is CATSDNPRGYNEQFF. The CDR3 DNA reads TGTGCCACCAGTGATAATCCCAGGGGTTACAATGAGCAGTTCTTC.

This clonotype was found a few times. A much larger clone differs by one base, so this may be a read error. V gene TRBV12-3 or TRBV12-4 combines with J gene TRBJ2-3; D uncertain. Trimming removed 3 bases at V and 6 bases at J, with 4 bases between. The CDR3 sequence is 11 residues long. Here the CDR3 reads CASSFWDTQYF. The CDR3 DNA reads TGTGCCAGCAGTTTTTGGGATACGCAGTATTTT.

Concerning this clonotype itself: A much larger clone lies a single base off, so this may be a read error. The rearrangement joins TRBV29-1 to TRBJ2-1, with a tentative D call TRBD1 (6 bases). Trimming removed 5 bases at V and 5 bases at J, with 19 bases between. The V gene's germline CDR1 is SQVTM and CDR2 ANQGSEA. The CDR3 sequence is 15 residues long. The DNA for the CDR3 is TGCAGCGTTCGTCCGGCACAGGGCTCAGACAATGAGCAGTTCTTC. Translated, it gives CSVRPAQGSDNEQFF.

The rearrangement joins TRBV6-5 to TRBJ2-5, with 10 nucleotides matching TRBD1. TRBJ2-1 explains the end of the DNA better; the J call may be wrong. This CDR3 contains 14 residues. Germline assignment: CDR1 MNHEY and CDR2 SVGAGI. CDR3 in DNA: TGTGCCAGCAGTTGCGGACAGGGGGGGAGTGAGCAGTTCTTC. Translating it yields CASSCGQGGSEQFF.

The genes are TRBV12-3 or TRBV12-4 and TRBJ2-5; 10 bases fit TRBD1. This CDR3 is 15 amino acids long. Trimming took 6 bases from V and 2 from J; bases not matched to a gene: 6. For the CDR3, the DNA is TGTGCCAGCAGCGGGGGGACAGGGGTGCAAGAGACCCAGTACTTC. Translating gives CASSGGTGVQETQYF.

This clonotype was seen a handful of times. This chain uses TRBV6-5 with TRBJ2-5; no clear D gene. V gave up 3 bases and J gave up 4 bases, with 9 bases separating them. The germline V gene encodes CDR1 MNHEY and CDR2 SVGAGI. The CDR3 sequence is 13 residues long. For the CDR3, the DNA is TGTGCCAGCAGTTATGGTGTCACAGAGACCCAGTACTTC. Its translation is CASSYGVTETQYF.

This rearrangement joins TRBV5-1 to TRBJ1-1; TRBD1 agrees at 7 bases. V lost 4 bases and J lost 2; bases outside the gene matches: 8. The CDR3 is 15 amino acids. In germline, CDR1 is SGHRS, CDR2 YFSETQ. CDR3 sequence reads: CASSLGQVSNTEAFF. Written as DNA, the CDR3 is TGCGCCAGCAGCCTCGGACAGGTCTCTAACACTGAAGCTTTCTTT.